This entry lists 19 T cell receptor beta chains sequenced from one sample in a study of cytomegalovirus exposure and HLA in healthy donors. The PCR employed 60 Vbeta primers together with 13 Jbeta primers. Assay: immunoSEQ multiplex PCR; the TCRdb copy retains only in-frame clones and omits some. The table has roughly 140,000 clones, approximately 81% seen once; the top ten hold about 2.1%. Sequenced material: PBMCs. These receptors came from a woman aged 18-29 years in good health and CMV-seronegative.

The V and J genes are TRBV6-1 and TRBJ2-7; TRBD1 matches at 10 bases. The V and J ends lost 7 bases and 5 bases, in that order; junction bases with no gene match: 11. CDR3 length: 15 residues. Germline CDR1 MNHNS, CDR2 SASEGT. CDR3 nucleotide sequence: TGTGCCAGCACCCCCCGGGGGGACAGGGGACACGAGCAGTACTTC. Translation: CASTPRGDRGHEQYF.

The chain combines TRBV7-9 with TRBJ1-5; TRBD1 might be the D (6 bases). The CDR3 covers 15 residues. The germline CDR1 and CDR2 sequences are SEHNR and FQNEAQ (reference sequence). The V end was cut by 0 bases, the J end by 0 bases, with 6 bases between. The CDR3 sequence: CASSLADSSNQPQHF. Here the CDR3 DNA reads TGTGCCAGCAGCTTAGCGGACAGTAGCAATCAGCCCCAGCATTTT.

This sequence joins TRBV2 and TRBJ1-5; D unclear. The CDR3 spans 16 residues. CDR1 SNHLY and CDR2 FYNNEI come from the germline V gene. The ends were cut back, 6 bases at V and 7 bases at J, with 22 bases in the middle. The CDR3 sequence: CASRGGLAASGQPQHF. CDR3 sequence (DNA): TGTGCCAGCAGGGGCGGGCTAGCGGCCTCGGGGCAGCCCCAGCATTTT.

V usage is TRBV6-1 and J usage is TRBJ1-4, with D hard to call. The V end lost 4 bases, the J end lost 1 base, and 16 bases lay between the germline ends. The germline gives CDR1 MNHNS, CDR2 SASEGT. The CDR3 is made up of 17 amino acids. DNA of the CDR3: TGTGCCAGCAGTGCCGACATTGGAGGTCTAACTAATGAAAAACTGTTTTTT. It specifies CASSADIGGLTNEKLFF.

This clone was seen once. The rearrangement links TRBV7-2 to TRBJ1-5; the D gene is possibly TRBD1 (5 bases). Trimming cost V 1 base and J 0 bases, with 13 bases left between them. This CDR3 is 17 amino acids long. Germline V CDR1 and CDR2: SGHTA, FQGNSA. The chain's CDR3 is CASSLGGGDYSNQPQHF. In DNA form, the CDR3 reads TGTGCCAGCAGCTTAGGGGGAGGGGATTATAGCAATCAGCCCCAGCATTTT. The complete variable domain, with remaining parts taken from reference TRBV7-2 and TRBJ1-5, reads GAGVSQSPSNKVTEKGKDVELRCDPISGHTALYWYRQSLGQGLEFLIYFQGNSAPDKSGLPSDRFSAERTGGSVSTLTIQRTQQEDSAVYLCASSLGGGDYSNQPQHFGDGTRLSIL.

The rearrangement links TRBV6-4 to TRBJ2-2; 10 bases line up with TRBD2. The junction had 13 bases not matched to a gene; V was cut back by 3 bases and J by 3 bases. Germline-derived CDR1 and CDR2 are MRHNA and SNTAGT. The CDR3 contains 19 residues. The CDR3 loop is CASSEQAGGFPAYTGELFF. CDR3 coding DNA: TGTGCCAGCAGTGAACAAGCGGGAGGGTTTCCAGCGTACACCGGGGAGCTGTTTTTT.

The chain combines TRBV6-5 with TRBJ2-1; 7 nucleotides align to TRBD1. This CDR3 spans 15 amino acids. The V gene's germline CDR1 is MNHEY and CDR2 SVGAGI. Trimming took 5 bases from V and 6 from J; bases not matched to a gene: 10. The CDR3 DNA is TGTGCCAGCAGTCGCCGAGGGGACAGTCCCAATGAGCAGTTCTTC. Protein sequence: CASSRRGDSPNEQFF.

The gene calls are TRBV2 and TRBJ1-4, with a weak D call TRBD1 (5 bases). In germline, CDR1 is SNHLY, CDR2 FYNNEI. The CDR3 runs to 14 residues. V lost 4 bases to trimming and J lost 3 bases, with 9 bases between them. The CDR3 loop is CASSAQGPNEKLFF. In DNA form, the CDR3 reads TGTGCCAGCAGTGCCCAGGGTCCTAATGAAAAACTGTTTTTT.

V and J are TRBV14 and TRBJ2-1, with a possible D match to TRBD2 (6 bases). Germline assignment: CDR1 SGHDN and CDR2 FVKESK. V was cut by 4 bases and J by 9 bases, with 16 bases left in between. The CDR3 sequence is 14 residues long. CDR3 region: CASSRDREWGEQFF. The CDR3 region has the DNA TGTGCCAGCAGCCGGGACCGGGAGTGGGGTGAGCAGTTCTTC.

V is TRBV27 and J is TRBJ1-4; perhaps TRBD1 as D (6 bases). Trimming left V 3 bases short and J 4 bases short, with 18 bases between. The CDR3 extends over 17 amino acids. Germline lookup yields CDR1 MNHEY and CDR2 SMNVEV (reference sequence). CDR3 residues: CASSFLSSTQGNEKLFF. The CDR3 DNA is TGTGCCAGCAGTTTCCTATCATCGACACAGGGTAATGAAAAACTGTTTTTT.

The chain uses TRBV7-9 and TRBJ2-7; 11 nucleotides agree with TRBD1. J was trimmed by 4 bases and V by 10 bases; bases with no gene match: 6. There are 13 residues in the CDR3. Looked up from germline, CDR1 is SEHNR and CDR2 is FQNEAQ (reference sequence). CDR3 sequence reads: CATVDRGLYEQYF. In nucleotides, the CDR3 is TGTGCCACCGTGGACAGGGGGCTTTACGAGCAGTACTTC.

The chain employs TRBV9 and TRBJ2-3, with 8 bases identical to TRBD2. Looked up from germline, CDR1 is SGDLS and CDR2 is YYNGEE. The trim removed 0 bases at V and 9 bases at J, leaving 3 bases unmatched. The CDR3 is 13 residues long. DNA of the CDR3: TGTGCCAGCAGCGTAGGCGGGGGGCCCACGCAGTATTTT. Protein sequence: CASSVGGGPTQYF.

The rearrangement joins TRBV27 to TRBJ2-5; the match to TRBD1 covers 7 bases. Germline loops: CDR1 MNHEY, CDR2 SMNVEV (reference sequence). The J segment lost 5 bases and the V segment lost 2 bases, leaving 5 bases of the junction unmatched. This CDR3 is built from 14 residues. For the CDR3, the DNA is TGTGCCAGCAGTTTAAACAGGGGTAGGGAGACCCAGTACTTC. Translated, it gives CASSLNRGRETQYF.

The genes are TRBV29-1 and TRBJ2-5; 7 bases agree with TRBD1. The CDR3 runs 13 residues. Per the germline V gene, CDR1 is SQVTM and CDR2 is ANQGSEA. The J segment lost 4 bases and the V segment lost 7 bases, leaving 9 bases of the junction unmatched. The CDR3 DNA follows: TGCAGCGGTGGAACAGGGGCCGGAGAGACCCAGTACTTC. Amino acids: CSGGTGAGETQYF.

The J gene is TRBJ2-2, the V gene TRBV19; 8 bases line up with TRBD2. CDR3 size: 15 residues. Looked up from germline, CDR1 is LNHDA and CDR2 is SQIVND (reference sequence). Trimming took 6 bases from V and 0 from J; bases not matched to a gene: 3. CDR3 region: CASRVAGPNTGELFF. The CDR3 region has the DNA TGTGCCAGTAGGGTAGCGGGGCCGAACACCGGGGAGCTGTTTTTT.

The sample holds one count of this clone. The V call is TRBV9, the J call TRBJ2-7, with TRBD2 matching 9 bases. Germline values: CDR1 SGDLS, CDR2 YYNGEE. Unmatched junction bases numbered 5, after V lost 0 bases and J lost 7 bases. This CDR3 region has 14 residues. In DNA, the CDR3 is TGTGCCAGCAGCGTAGGGGTGCGGGAGGGTGAGCAGTACTTC. Protein product: CASSVGVREGEQYF.

This sequence joins TRBV28 and TRBJ1-5, with 11 positions matching TRBD1. The V and J ends lost 6 bases and 6 bases, in that order; junction bases with no gene match: 10. The V gene's germline CDR1 is MDHEN and CDR2 SYDVKM. The CDR3 contains 16 residues. CDR3 residues: CASSPPGQGVGQPQHF. The DNA for the CDR3 is TGTGCCAGCAGCCCCCCGGGACAGGGGGTCGGTCAGCCCCAGCATTTT.

CDR3 coding DNA: TGTGCCAGCAGCGAATTCCCTTCCTACGAGCAGTACTTC. Its translation: CASSEFPSYEQYF. The genes are TRBV2 and TRBJ2-7; D remains ambiguous. The ends were cut back, 6 bases at V and 1 base at J, with 10 bases in the middle. Germline CDR1 and CDR2: SNHLY and FYNNEI. The CDR3 is 13 residues long.

This clone was seen only a few times. The chain uses TRBV4-3 and TRBJ2-3; perhaps TRBD2 as D (6 bases). This CDR3 spans 14 amino acids. Trimming took off 4 bases at V and 4 bases at J, with 12 bases between the two ends. Germline V gene lookup returns CDR1 LGHNA and CDR2 YSLEER. The CDR3 region has the DNA TGCGCCAGCAGCCTTACGGGAGTGGCAGATACGCAGTATTTT. Encoded protein: CASSLTGVADTQYF.